The source of this T cell receptor beta chain is a study of T-cell memory formation after mild COVID-19. Study summary: Across donors, TCR clusters were largely donor specific. Findings and caveats of the study: There were some responding clones in pre-infection memory, which suggested that cross-reactive memory had joined.

As regards this clonotype: The antigen is not known.

The V and J ends lost 2 bases and 6 bases respectively, with 22 bases between them. Germline lookup yields CDR1 SGHTA and CDR2 FQGNSA. The CDR3 runs to 17 residues. TCRdb reanalysed the 5' RACE reads using MiXCR and keeps one entry per CDR3 protein. The sample carries 190,000 or so distinct CDR3 sequences, roughly a fifth recorded once. This clonotype was sampled from an adult woman who had mild COVID-19 (a few samples of this study predate the infection). Cell type and time point are not known. Material: PBMCs or a T cell subset sorted from them (not recorded which). This chain joins TRBV7-2 and TRBJ2-5; D is possibly TRBD2 (6 bases). CDR3 in DNA: TGTGCCAGCAGCTTAATACGGGAGAGGCTCCTCACAAAGACCCAGTACTTC. This translates into CASSLIRERLLTKTQYF. Combining the CDR3 with reference TRBV7-2 and TRBJ2-5 gives the whole variable domain GAGVSQSPSNKVTEKGKDVELRCDPISGHTALYWYRQSLGQGLEFLIYFQGNSAPDKSGLPSDRFSAERTGGSVSTLTIQRTQQEDSAVYLCASSLIRERLLTKTQYFGPGTRLLVL.